This TCR beta chain was identified in a study of shared clonotypes between healthy human individuals. Findings and caveats of the study: Sharing of clonotypes among donors was expected to vary with sequencing depth.

As to this clone: Its specificity is not known.

CD4+ cells were split into CD45RA+ naive and CD45RA-negative memory subsets. Method: immunoSEQ multiplex PCR; TCRdb's copy keeps in-frame clones and lacks some. This table has around 1.1 million clones, 75% to 80% appearing once. Germline loops: CDR1 SGHRS, CDR2 YFSETQ. This CDR3 spans 14 amino acids. Trimming pared 0 bases from V and 8 bases from J, leaving 11 bases between. This clonotype was sampled from a man aged 18 to 29 in good health. Some clones in this sample may be carry-over from other donors' samples. V usage is TRBV5-1 and J usage is TRBJ2-2; D might be TRBD1 or TRBD2, each matching 5 bases. Material for sequencing was memory CD4+ T cells from PBMCs. Subset of the sample: CD45RA-negative fraction. CDR3 amino acids: CASSLAGAQGELFF. The CDR3 region has the DNA TGCGCCAGCAGCTTGGCCGGGGCCCAGGGGGAGCTGTTTTTT.